These T cell receptor beta chains were read from a single sample in a study of a mutant IDH1 vaccine in newly diagnosed glioma. Some clones are missing from TCRdb's copy, which holds only in-frame ones; the method was immunoSEQ multiplex PCR. The sample shows 30,000 to 35,000 clones, around 87% of them seen only once. Their antigen targets remain unknown. This sample comprised PBMCs, obtained from a glioma patient whose treatment included an IDH1 peptide vaccine. These TCRs come from a woman aged 30 to 39 with glioma. CDR3s include the opening cysteine and the closing phenylalanine or tryptophan. D genes are given only for firm matches. The size entry is marked missing in some rows and otherwise reads once, few, many or a size class.

D gene: -; V gene: TRBV6-6; clone size: once; J gene: TRBJ2-7; CDR3 DNA: TGTGCCAGCAGTTACAGCATGGGGACCTACGAGCAGTACTTC; CDR3 protein: CASSYSMGTYEQYF
D gene: -; V gene: TRBV18; clone size: once; J gene: TRBJ1-2; CDR3 DNA: TGTGCCAGCTCACCAAGGGCAGCGCCACAGTCCCCCTACTATGGCTACACCTTC; CDR3 protein: CASSPRAAPQSPYYGYTF
D gene: -; V gene: TRBV6-5; clone size: -; J gene: TRBJ1-2; CDR3 DNA: TGTGCCAGCAGTTACTCGATGTCAGATAACTATGGCTACACCTTC; CDR3 protein: CASSYSMSDNYGYTF
D gene: -; V gene: TRBV4-2; clone size: -; J gene: TRBJ1-1; CDR3 DNA: TGTGCCAGCAGCGTCGGGAGATTCATGAACACTGAAGCTTTCTTT; CDR3 protein: CASSVGRFMNTEAFF
D gene: -; V gene: TRBV7-9; clone size: -; J gene: TRBJ1-5; CDR3 DNA: TGTGCCAGCAGCCCCCAAGGGACGGGACTCAATCAGCCCCAGCATTTT; CDR3 protein: CASSPQGTGLNQPQHF
D gene: TRBD1; V gene: TRBV4-1; clone size: -; J gene: TRBJ1-3; CDR3 DNA: TGCGCCAGCAGCCAAGATTCGACAGGGGCTGGAAACACCATATATTTT; CDR3 protein: CASSQDSTGAGNTIYF
D gene: -; V gene: TRBV4-2; clone size: -; J gene: TRBJ2-5; CDR3 DNA: TGTGCCAGCAGCCAAGATTACGGGGCCCAGACCCAGTACTTC; CDR3 protein: CASSQDYGAQTQYF
D gene: TRBD2; V gene: TRBV5-4; clone size: -; J gene: TRBJ2-2; CDR3 DNA: TGTGCCAGCAGGACTAGCGGGGGTACTAACACCGGGGAGCTGTTTTTT; CDR3 protein: CASRTSGGTNTGELFF
D gene: TRBD1; V gene: TRBV9; clone size: -; J gene: TRBJ2-2; CDR3 DNA: TGTGCCAGCAGCCCGACCACAGGGGGCCTCGGGGAGCTGTTTTTT; CDR3 protein: CASSPTTGGLGELFF
D gene: -; V gene: TRBV5-3; clone size: -; J gene: TRBJ1-1; CDR3 DNA: TGTGCCAGAGCCGGCAGGGACACTGAAGCTTTCTTT; CDR3 protein: CARAGRDTEAFF
D gene: -; V gene: TRBV7-9; clone size: -; J gene: TRBJ2-5; CDR3 DNA: TGTGCCAGCAGCTTACCCCAAGGGGGGTCAGAGACCCAGTACTTC; CDR3 protein: CASSLPQGGSETQYF
D gene: -; V gene: TRBV6-1; clone size: few; J gene: TRBJ1-1; CDR3 DNA: TGTGCCAGCGCAACAGAGGTGGGGAACACTGAAGCTTTCTTT; CDR3 protein: CASATEVGNTEAFF
D gene: TRBD1; V gene: TRBV19; clone size: -; J gene: TRBJ1-1; CDR3 DNA: TGTGCCAGTAGTATGGGACAGGGCACTGAAGCTTTCTTT; CDR3 protein: CASSMGQGTEAFF
D gene: -; V gene: TRBV10-3; clone size: once; J gene: TRBJ2-1; CDR3 DNA: TGTGCCATCAGTGAGTCCGAGGGTGAGCAGTTCTTC; CDR3 protein: CAISESEGEQFF
D gene: TRBD2; V gene: TRBV5-1; clone size: -; J gene: TRBJ2-3; CDR3 DNA: TGCGCCAGCAGCTTCCGACTAGCGGGGGGCAGCACAGATACGCAGTATTTT; CDR3 protein: CASSFRLAGGSTDTQYF
D gene: TRBD1; V gene: TRBV5-1; clone size: -; J gene: TRBJ1-4; CDR3 DNA: TGCGCCAGCAGCCCGTCCCGGGACAGGGGTTTGTATGAAAAACTGTTTTTT; CDR3 protein: CASSPSRDRGLYEKLFF
D gene: TRBD1; V gene: TRBV5-1; clone size: -; J gene: TRBJ2-4; CDR3 DNA: TGCGCCAGCAGCCCGGGGACAGGGCGGAACATTCAGTACTTC; CDR3 protein: CASSPGTGRNIQYF
D gene: -; V gene: TRBV29-1; clone size: -; J gene: TRBJ2-2; CDR3 DNA: TGCAGCGTTGAAGACCCGACATTGGGGGGACGGGAGCTGTTTTTT; CDR3 protein: CSVEDPTLGGRELFF
D gene: -; V gene: TRBV9; clone size: -; J gene: TRBJ1-1; CDR3 DNA: TGTGCCAGCAGCCCAGCGGGGGGCACTGAAGCTTTCTTT; CDR3 protein: CASSPAGGTEAFF
D gene: -; V gene: TRBV2; clone size: -; J gene: TRBJ2-7; CDR3 DNA: TGTGCCAGCAGATTAACCTCCGGATACGAGCAGTACTTC; CDR3 protein: CASRLTSGYEQYF
D gene: TRBD1; V gene: TRBV2; clone size: -; J gene: TRBJ1-2; CDR3 DNA: TGTGCCAGCAGGGCGCCGGACAGGCCTCCTAACTATGGCTACACCTTC; CDR3 protein: CASRAPDRPPNYGYTF
D gene: -; V gene: TRBV27; clone size: -; J gene: TRBJ2-3; CDR3 DNA: TGTGCCAGCGGTAGGGGCGAGGCAGATACGCAGTATTTT; CDR3 protein: CASGRGEADTQYF
D gene: -; V gene: TRBV30; clone size: -; J gene: TRBJ2-4; CDR3 DNA: TGTGCCTGGAGTGCGGGGGCGAGGAACATTCAGTACTTC; CDR3 protein: CAWSAGARNIQYF
D gene: -; V gene: TRBV9; clone size: few; J gene: TRBJ1-1; CDR3 DNA: TGTGCCAGCAGCGCACAGGGAGCTGAAGCTTTCTTT; CDR3 protein: CASSAQGAEAFF
D gene: TRBD1; V gene: TRBV9; clone size: -; J gene: TRBJ2-7; CDR3 DNA: TGTGCCAGCAGCTTTGGGACAGGCCAACCGCCCTACGAGCAGTACTTC; CDR3 protein: CASSFGTGQPPYEQYF
D gene: -; V gene: TRBV27; clone size: -; J gene: TRBJ2-5; CDR3 DNA: TGTGCCAGCAGTTTAGCACCGGGACCGGGGGAGACCCAGTACTTC; CDR3 protein: CASSLAPGPGETQYF
D gene: -; V gene: TRBV10-1; clone size: -; J gene: TRBJ2-3; CDR3 DNA: TGCGCCAGCAGTGACAGTACAGATACGCAGTATTTT; CDR3 protein: CASSDSTDTQYF
D gene: -; V gene: TRBV6-5; clone size: once; J gene: TRBJ1-2; CDR3 DNA: TGTGCCAGCAGCTCTCTTGGGGGTGCCTATGGCTACACCTTC; CDR3 protein: CASSSLGGAYGYTF
D gene: -; V gene: TRBV4-2; clone size: -; J gene: TRBJ2-7; CDR3 DNA: TGTGCCAGCAGCCAACATGGGGGGGGGCACGAATACGAGCAGTACTTC; CDR3 protein: CASSQHGGGHEYEQYF
D gene: TRBD2; V gene: TRBV11-1; clone size: -; J gene: TRBJ2-1; CDR3 DNA: TGTGCCAGCAGCTTCCTGGCGGGGGGGCCTCATGAGCAGTTCTTC; CDR3 protein: CASSFLAGGPHEQFF
D gene: -; V gene: TRBV19; clone size: -; J gene: TRBJ2-1; CDR3 DNA: TGTGCCAGTAGTCTCGTGCAGGGTGATGAGCAGTTCTTC; CDR3 protein: CASSLVQGDEQFF